The clone carrying this TCR beta chain was seen ten or more times. Its cognate antigen is unknown. This sample was taken from a study of CD8 T cells in ankylosing spondylitis. CDR1 SGHTA and CDR2 FQGNSA come from the germline V gene. The CDR3 loop spans 14 amino acids. Trimming left V 1 base short and J 5 bases short, with 12 bases between. Researchers built TCR beta libraries using quantitative 5'-RACE with molecular barcodes. Each CDR3 protein gets one entry after TCRdb re-called the 5' RACE reads with MiXCR. This sample has some 250,000 distinct CDR3 sequences, with around 9.1% found just once. Overall study findings and caveats: As reported, disease-linked clones showed significant enrichment in matched ankylosing spondylitis synovial fluid. Ankylosing spondylitis blood seemed to carry a telltale TCR beta motif made of under ten highly homologous variants.

The sequence was collected from a male donor with ankylosing spondylitis or in good health (not recorded which). Input material: blood, either unsorted or a sorted T cell fraction (not recorded which). The chain combines TRBV7-2 with TRBJ2-7, with D perhaps TRBD2 (5 bases). In nucleotides, the CDR3 is TGTGCCAGCAGCTTAGAAGTAGCGACCAACGAGCAGTACTTC. The encoded protein is CASSLEVATNEQYF.